The T cell receptor beta chain described here comes from a study of shared clonotypes between healthy human individuals. Study-level findings and limits: Rarefaction demonstrated incomplete sorted-subset sequencing despite large depth. Deeper or shallower sequencing was expected to change how clonotypes are shared among donors. Some naive CD4 clonotypes, around 4.7%, turned up in common across four donors.

CDR1 is GTSNPN, CDR2 SVGIG, per germline (reference sequence). The CDR3 length is 14 residues. After removal of 7 bases from V and 1 base from J, the junction contained 8 bases not matched to a gene. Assay used: immunoSEQ multiplex PCR; TCRdb lists only in-frame clones, some missing. Among about a million clones listed, roughly 77% were seen once. Comments on this clone: Antigen: not known.

The source of this sequence is a man between 18 and 35 years old in good health. Some clones in this sample may be carry-over from other donors' samples. The sample comprised memory CD4+ T cells from PBMCs. Subset noted: CD45RA-negative fraction. V is TRBV30 and J is TRBJ2-7; 9 bases line up with TRBD2. The CDR3 region is CASDGAGGSYEQYF. The CDR3 DNA reads as TGTGCCTCCGATGGGGCGGGAGGGTCCTACGAGCAGTACTTC.